The 31 T cell receptor beta chains reported below all come from one sample, sequenced in a study of blood T cell repertoires in COVID-19. Assay: immunoSEQ multiplex PCR; the TCRdb copy retains only in-frame clones and omits some. The table includes 15,000 to 20,000 clones, roughly nine tenths detected once. Sequencing was done on a sample of peripheral blood. The receptor source for this set is a man between 50 and 59 years old with active COVID-19.

V and J are TRBV19 and TRBJ1-1; a weak D match, TRBD1 (5 bases). V was shortened by 8 bases and J by 2 bases, with 12 bases between the two germline ends. The CDR3 has 13 amino acids. CDR1 is LNHDA and CDR2 is SQIVND in the germline V gene (reference sequence). As DNA, the CDR3 is TGTGCCAGTCGTGCAGGGCGTAACACTGAAGCTTTCTTT. This translates into CASRAGRNTEAFF.

J is TRBJ2-7 and V is TRBV27, with TRBD2 as a possible D gene (6 bases). Trimming shortened V by 4 bases and J by 3 bases, and 10 bases separated the two germline ends. The CDR3 is made up of 13 amino acids. The germline V gene has CDR1 MNHEY and CDR2 SMNVEV (reference sequence). For the CDR3, the DNA is TGTGCCAGCAGTTATAGCGGTGACTACGAGCAGTACTTC. It encodes CASSYSGDYEQYF.

This clone was counted only a few times. The rearrangement uses TRBV5-4 and TRBJ1-1; perhaps TRBD1 as D (5 bases). The V gene lost 0 bases and the J gene lost 5 bases, with 11 bases spanning the gap. Germline V gene sequence: CDR1 SGHNT, CDR2 YYREEE (reference sequence). There are 14 residues in the CDR3. The CDR3 loop reads CASSLGGRGTEAFF. In DNA, the CDR3 is TGTGCCAGCAGCTTGGGGGGCCGGGGGACTGAAGCTTTCTTT. Together with reference TRBV5-4 and TRBJ1-1, the CDR3 gives the full variable domain: ETGVTQSPTHLIKTRGQQVTLRCSSQSGHNTVSWYQQALGQGPQFIFQYYREEENGRGNFPPRFSGLQFPNYSSELNVNALELDDSALYLCASSLGGRGTEAFFGQGTRLTVV.

The chain links TRBV10-3 to TRBJ1-5; tentatively, D is TRBD1 (6 bases). In germline, CDR1 is ENHRY, CDR2 SYGVKD. V lost 6 bases, J lost 0 bases, and 12 bases lay in between. The CDR3 length is 15 residues. CDR3 amino acids: CAISRDKYSNQPQHF. The CDR3 nucleotides read TGTGCCATCAGCAGGGACAAATATAGCAATCAGCCCCAGCATTTT.

The J gene is TRBJ2-7, the V gene TRBV4-3; D possibly corresponds to TRBD1 (6 bases). V lost 0 bases to trimming and J lost 0 bases, with 12 bases between them. Germline assignment: CDR1 LGHNA and CDR2 YSLEER. The CDR3 runs 16 residues. CDR3: CASSQDGTRSSYEQYF. CDR3 coding DNA: TGCGCCAGCAGCCAAGACGGGACAAGAAGCTCCTACGAGCAGTACTTC.

The chain has TRBV4-3 and TRBJ1-2, with a weak D call TRBD1 (5 bases). The CDR3 runs 15 residues. CDR1 and CDR2 from the germline V gene are LGHNA and YSLEER. V lost 0 bases and J 0 bases, leaving 8 bases between the germline ends. The CDR3 DNA is TGCGCCAGCAGCCAAGATCAGGGCCCTAACTATGGCTACACCTTC. Translated, it gives CASSQDQGPNYGYTF.

The CDR3 region is CASSETENYGYTF. CDR3 nucleotide sequence: TGTGCCAGCAGCGAGACAGAGAACTATGGCTACACCTTC. The chain couples TRBV6-5 to TRBJ1-2; maybe TRBD1 (5 bases). Per germline, CDR1 MNHEY and CDR2 SVGAGI. Trimming took 6 bases from V and 2 from J, leaving 10 bases between them. The CDR3 sequence is 13 residues long.

The chain uses TRBV27 and TRBJ2-1; D perhaps matches TRBD2 (5 bases). The length of the CDR3 is 13 residues. Germline assignment: CDR1 MNHEY and CDR2 SMNVEV (reference sequence). V was trimmed by 4 bases and J by 4 bases, leaving 8 bases between them. CDR3 DNA sequence: TGTGCCAGCAGTTCCGGGGTTTACAATGAGCAGTTCTTC. As protein: CASSSGVYNEQFF.

The rearrangement links TRBV28 to TRBJ1-1; D might be TRBD1 (5 bases). This CDR3 has 16 residues. Trimming pared 4 bases from V and 3 bases from J, leaving 18 bases between. Germline V gives CDR1 MDHEN, CDR2 SYDVKM. The CDR3: CASSSIAGRRYTEAFF. Here the CDR3 DNA reads TGTGCCAGCAGTTCCATAGCGGGGCGCAGGTACACTGAAGCTTTCTTT.

The chain employs TRBV4-1 and TRBJ1-3; 7 positions match TRBD1. Trimming cost V 3 bases and J 3 bases; bases outside gene matches: 11. This CDR3 has 17 amino acids. In germline, CDR1 is MGHRA, CDR2 YSYEKL. DNA for the CDR3: TGCGCCAGCAGCCAGGAGGGGGACAGCAGGAATGGAAACACCATATATTTT. It encodes CASSQEGDSRNGNTIYF.

In this sample, this clone turned up once. The V and J genes are TRBV7-9 and TRBJ1-6; 7 bases line up with TRBD1. The CDR3 totals 16 residues. Germline V gene lookup returns CDR1 SEHNR and CDR2 FQNEAQ (reference sequence). The trim removed 2 bases at V and 6 bases at J, leaving 7 bases unmatched. The CDR3 nucleotides read TGTGCCAGCAGCTTAAGTTCCGCAGGGGGTAATTCACCCCTCCACTTT. This sequence encodes CASSLSSAGGNSPLHF.

The gene calls are TRBV20-1 and TRBJ1-1; D gene unclear. Trimming left V 3 bases short and J 0 bases short, with 11 bases between. CDR3 length: 14 residues. The germline V gene has CDR1 DFQATT and CDR2 SNEGSKA (reference sequence). The CDR3 DNA follows: TGCAGTGCTAGTGCGGGAACCATGAACACTGAAGCTTTCTTT. Its protein product is CSASAGTMNTEAFF.

The count of this clone is one. The rearrangement joins TRBV9 to TRBJ1-2, with D tentatively TRBD1 (5 bases). The CDR3 consists of 13 residues. Germline V CDR1 and CDR2: SGDLS, YYNGEE. Trimming took 0 bases from V and 5 from J, leaving 8 bases between them. The CDR3 region is CASSVDQGYGYTF. CDR3 nucleotides: TGTGCCAGCAGCGTAGACCAGGGTTATGGCTACACCTTC.

The V gene is TRBV7-2, the J gene TRBJ2-7; 11 bases are shared with TRBD1. The CDR3 consists of 14 residues. V was pared by 4 bases and J by 3 bases, with 2 bases of the junction left unmatched. Germline assignment: CDR1 SGHTA and CDR2 FQGNSA. The chain's CDR3 is CASSSGQGVYEQYF. For the CDR3, the DNA is TGTGCCAGCAGCTCGGGACAGGGGGTCTACGAGCAGTACTTC.

The chain is built from TRBV18 and TRBJ2-7; 12 bases map to TRBD2. The V gene end was trimmed by 5 bases and the J gene end by 4 bases; junction bases not matched to a gene: 6. The CDR3 contains 15 residues. The germline gives CDR1 KGHSH, CDR2 LQKENI. The CDR3 here is CASSVGLAGLYEQYF. CDR3 sequence (DNA): TGTGCCAGCTCAGTCGGACTAGCGGGACTGTACGAGCAGTACTTC.

This clone was detected only a few times. The chain employs TRBV6-4 and TRBJ1-1; D is perhaps TRBD1 (6 bases). Germline CDR1 and CDR2: MRHNA and SNTAGT. Between the trimmed V and J ends, which lost 2 bases and 2 bases, there was a span of 6 bases. The CDR3 consists of 13 residues. The CDR3 spells CASSDGTNTEAFF. The CDR3 region has the DNA TGTGCCAGCAGTGACGGGACAAACACTGAAGCTTTCTTT.

The V gene is TRBV30, the J gene TRBJ2-7, with 8 bases aligning to TRBD1. This CDR3 region has 15 residues. Losses at the gene ends were 3 bases for V and 3 bases for J; bases not matched to a gene: 10. Germline V CDR1 and CDR2: GTSNPN, SVGIG (reference sequence). The CDR3 protein is CAWSAGTGDFYEQYF. The CDR3 coding sequence is TGTGCCTGGAGCGCCGGGACAGGAGATTTCTACGAGCAGTACTTC.

This sequence joins TRBV10-3 and TRBJ1-1; TRBD1 matches 9 bases. CDR1 and CDR2 from the germline V gene are ENHRY and SYGVKD. CDR3 length equals 14 residues. The trim removed 10 bases at V and 6 bases at J, leaving 12 bases unmatched. CDR3 coding DNA: TGTGCCAGCGGGGGGACAGGGAAATTAGCTGAAGCTTTCTTT. Translated: CASGGTGKLAEAFF.

The chain carries TRBV5-4 and TRBJ2-7; D might be TRBD1 (5 bases). The CDR3 extends over 13 amino acids. Looked up from germline, CDR1 is SGHNT and CDR2 is YYREEE (reference sequence). The V end was cut by 4 bases, the J end by 2 bases, with 10 bases between. CDR3 loop: CASSPDSTYEQYF. CDR3 bases: TGTGCCAGCAGCCCAGACAGTACCTACGAGCAGTACTTC. Together with reference TRBV5-4 and TRBJ2-7, the CDR3 gives the full variable domain: ETGVTQSPTHLIKTRGQQVTLRCSSQSGHNTVSWYQQALGQGPQFIFQYYREEENGRGNFPPRFSGLQFPNYSSELNVNALELDDSALYLCASSPDSTYEQYFGPGTRLTVT.

The chain recombines TRBV2 with TRBJ1-1; 8 bases match TRBD1. Germline V gene lookup returns CDR1 SNHLY and CDR2 FYNNEI. V was pared by 2 bases and J by 8 bases, with 7 bases of the junction left unmatched. The CDR3 runs to 14 residues. The CDR3 loop is CASSERQGLTEAFF. The CDR3 bases are TGTGCCAGCAGTGAAAGACAGGGGCTGACCGAAGCTTTCTTT.

The V and J genes are TRBV20-1 and TRBJ2-7; TRBD2 aligns across 9 bases. V was pared by 3 bases and J by 2 bases, with 2 bases of the junction left unmatched. CDR1 is DFQATT, CDR2 SNEGSKA, per germline (reference sequence). The CDR3 is 13 amino acids. The CDR3 DNA follows: TGCAGTGCTAGTCCTAGCGGGACCTACGAGCAGTACTTC. This sequence encodes CSASPSGTYEQYF.

The sample holds a few counts of this clone. The chain couples TRBV3-1 (or the pseudogene TRBV3-2) to TRBJ2-3; D may be TRBD2 (5 bases). Trimming removed 3 bases from V and 5 bases from J, with 12 bases in between. Germline CDR1 is LGHDT and CDR2 is YNNKEL (reference sequence). CDR3 length: 14 amino acids. The CDR3 DNA follows: TGTGCCAGCAGCCAGGGCGGACTCATAGATACGCAGTATTTT. Translating gives CASSQGGLIDTQYF.

The V and J genes are TRBV5-4 and TRBJ2-7; 8 bases match TRBD2. The CDR3 length is 14 residues. Trimming took 5 bases from V and 9 from J; bases not matched to a gene: 13. Germline V lookup: CDR1 SGHNT, CDR2 YYREEE (reference sequence). The CDR3 bases are TGTGCCAGCAGTTCCCTTCTAGCGGGCCAAGGGCAGTACTTC. Translation gives CASSSLLAGQGQYF.

The chain has TRBV24-1 and TRBJ2-1, with 10 bases aligning to TRBD1. Germline CDR1 and CDR2: KGHDR and SFDVKD. J lost 4 bases, V lost 4 bases, and 6 bases had no gene match. The CDR3 is 16 residues long. The CDR3 protein is CATSDQGQGMYNEQFF. Written as DNA, the CDR3 is TGTGCCACCAGTGACCAGGGACAGGGGATGTACAATGAGCAGTTCTTC.

J is TRBJ2-2 and V is TRBV7-2; D is unresolved. Deletions cut 5 bases from V and 9 bases from J, with 28 bases between. The CDR3 has 18 residues. Germline loops: CDR1 SGHTA, CDR2 FQGNSA. In nucleotides, the CDR3 is TGTGCCAGCAGCCGTCAGATTGCGACTCCCGCTTCTGCCTGGGAGCTGTTTTTT. Translated, it gives CASSRQIATPASAWELFF.

CDR3 coding DNA: TGTGCCAGCAGCTCCCTAGGGACGAGCGGGAGCCGGTACAATGAGCAGTTCTTC. Its translation is CASSSLGTSGSRYNEQFF. The chain joins TRBV11-3 to TRBJ2-1; TRBD2 matches at 8 bases. The CDR3 totals 18 residues. V shed 4 bases, J shed 4 bases, and the junction held 15 bases outside the gene matches. Germline-derived CDR1 and CDR2 are SGHNT and YENEEA.

In DNA, the CDR3 is TGTGCCAGCAGCTTAGACATCCAGGGGGTCGGAGGCTACACCTTC. Protein sequence: CASSLDIQGVGGYTF. The gene calls are TRBV7-2 and TRBJ1-2; the match to TRBD1 covers 7 bases. V lost 1 base and J lost 8; bases outside the gene matches: 10. The CDR3 consists of 15 residues. Germline V gene data show CDR1 as SGHTA and CDR2 as FQGNSA.

The gene calls are TRBV4-1 and TRBJ2-5; D is undetermined. Germline V gene data show CDR1 as MGHRA and CDR2 as YSYEKL. The CDR3 covers 13 residues. V was trimmed by 3 bases and J by 0 bases, leaving 5 bases between them. This CDR3 is CASSQSYQETQYF. The CDR3 DNA reads TGCGCCAGCAGCCAGTCGTACCAAGAGACCCAGTACTTC.

The V call is TRBV28, the J call TRBJ2-5, with D unresolved. The CDR3 length is 14 residues. Germline-derived CDR1 and CDR2 are MDHEN and SYDVKM. V was pared by 6 bases and J by 4 bases, with 15 bases between. The CDR3 protein is CASSRDEPPETQYF. The CDR3 DNA reads as TGTGCCAGCAGCCGCGATGAGCCCCCAGAGACCCAGTACTTC. Drawing the rest from reference TRBV28 and TRBJ2-5, the complete variable domain is DVKVTQSSRYLVKRTGEKVFLECVQDMDHENMFWYRQDPGLGLRLIYFSYDVKMKEKGDIPEGYSVSREKKERFSLILESASTNQTSMYLCASSRDEPPETQYFGPGTRLLVL.

This clone was detected once. The chain employs TRBV5-1 and TRBJ1-1; the match to TRBD1 covers 9 bases. Losses at the gene ends were 4 bases for V and 10 bases for J; bases not matched to a gene: 11. The CDR3 contains 14 residues. In germline, CDR1 is SGHRS, CDR2 YFSETQ. CDR3 bases: TGCGCCAGCAGCCCCACAGGGGGCTCCCTTGTAGCTTTCTTT. This gives the protein CASSPTGGSLVAFF.

The chain uses TRBV7-2 and TRBJ2-7; 8 bases are a match to TRBD1. The V segment lost 3 bases and the J segment 0 bases; nucleotides outside the gene matches: 10. The CDR3 is made up of 17 amino acids. Germline V CDR1 and CDR2: SGHTA, FQGNSA. The CDR3: CASSFAMGTGGSYEQYF. In DNA, the CDR3 is TGTGCCAGCAGCTTCGCCATGGGGACAGGTGGCTCCTACGAGCAGTACTTC.